This TCR beta chain was retrieved from a study of blood T cell repertoires in COVID-19. Study-wide background: Acute and convalescent COVID-19 samples came from the United States, Italy and Spain. Sample material is recorded as cDNA or gDNA derived from T cells, B-cell-depleted T cells, or PBMCs.

The CDR3 runs to 18 residues. The germline V gene has CDR1 SEHNR and CDR2 FQNEAQ (reference sequence). The V gene lost 1 base and the J gene lost 0 bases, with 17 bases spanning the gap. In the original workflow: Reference gene primer amplification gave nucleated cell count estimates. Measured with immunoSEQ multiplex PCR; TCRdb has only the in-frame clones, and not every one. The DNA was the basis for D and trimming; V, J and clone size are from that table. The sample yields around 320,000 clones, 70% to 90% seen once. The rearrangement joins TRBV7-9 to TRBJ2-3; D may be TRBD2 (5 bases). The sequencing sample was made of peripheral blood. The TCR originated in a human donor in a cohort sampled during active COVID-19. The CDR3, as DNA: TGTGCCAGCAGCTTAGGGTTGGTGGAGTCGGGGAGCACAGATACGCAGTATTTT. This translates into CASSLGLVESGSTDTQYF.